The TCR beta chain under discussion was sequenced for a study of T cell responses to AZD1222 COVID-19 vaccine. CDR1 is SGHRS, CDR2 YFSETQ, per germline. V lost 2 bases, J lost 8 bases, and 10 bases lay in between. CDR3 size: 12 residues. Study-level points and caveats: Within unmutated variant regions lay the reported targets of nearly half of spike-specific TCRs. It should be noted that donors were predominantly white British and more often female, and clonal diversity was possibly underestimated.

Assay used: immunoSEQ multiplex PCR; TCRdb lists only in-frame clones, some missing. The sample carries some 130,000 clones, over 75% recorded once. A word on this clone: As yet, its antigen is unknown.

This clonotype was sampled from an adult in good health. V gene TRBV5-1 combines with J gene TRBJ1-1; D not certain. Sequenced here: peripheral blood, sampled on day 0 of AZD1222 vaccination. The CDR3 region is CASSLSGREAFF. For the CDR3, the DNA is TGCGCCAGCAGCTTATCAGGCAGGGAAGCTTTCTTT.